Given below is one T cell receptor (beta chain) in context. As yet, its antigen is unknown. The same CDR3 arises from other DNA sequences in this sample as well. Terminally differentiated effector memory CD45RA+ cells were left out of the naive CD8 fraction, which was CD45RO-negative and positively selected for CCR7. Only Caucasian adults living in Nashville, Tennessee made up the donor group. The data stem from a study of shared clonotypes between healthy human individuals. Overall study findings and caveats: An effect of sequencing depth on clonotype sharing among donors was expected. Rarefaction gave evidence that sorted-subset sequencing remained incomplete despite large depth.

CDR1 is MNHNY, CDR2 SVGAGI, per germline (reference sequence). The CDR3 is made up of 14 amino acids. V dropped 0 bases and J dropped 2; count of bases not matched to a gene: 1. Researchers ran the assay at a deep level. Assay: immunoSEQ multiplex PCR; the TCRdb copy retains only in-frame clones and omits some. Here the sample spans roughly 1,800,000 clones, over 85% being singletons. The chain uses TRBV6-6 and TRBJ2-7, with 7 bases matching TRBD2. This receptor was identified in a man aged 18 to 30 in good health. Material: naive CD8+ T cells sorted from blood. CDR3 coding DNA: TGTGCCAGCAGTTACTCGAGCGGGGCCTACGAGCAGTACTTC. It is translated as CASSYSSGAYEQYF.